This T cell receptor (beta chain) came from a study of blood T cell repertoires in COVID-19. Study details: Acute and convalescent COVID-19 specimens originated in the United States, Italy and Spain.

Authors' processing steps: Researchers report that nucleated cell counts were estimated from reference gene primer amplification. Only in-frame clones appear in the TCRdb table, and some are missing; sequencing was by immunoSEQ multiplex PCR. D and trimming were read from the DNA, whereas the V and J calls and clone size are those reported in that table. Of roughly 54,000 clones in the sample, around nine tenths were seen once. CDR1 and CDR2 from the germline V gene are LNHDA and SQIVND (reference sequence). This CDR3 is 18 amino acids long. The V end was cut by 6 bases, the J end by 0 bases, with 21 bases between.

The chain couples TRBV19 to TRBJ2-4; the D gene is possibly TRBD2 (6 bases). The sequence derives from a woman in her fifties or sixties with COVID-19, enrolled during active disease. Sequenced: peripheral blood. CDR3 residues: CASRGNPGGSLAKNIQYF. The CDR3 DNA reads as TGTGCCAGTAGAGGTAATCCCGGGGGATCCTTAGCCAAAAACATTCAGTACTTC.